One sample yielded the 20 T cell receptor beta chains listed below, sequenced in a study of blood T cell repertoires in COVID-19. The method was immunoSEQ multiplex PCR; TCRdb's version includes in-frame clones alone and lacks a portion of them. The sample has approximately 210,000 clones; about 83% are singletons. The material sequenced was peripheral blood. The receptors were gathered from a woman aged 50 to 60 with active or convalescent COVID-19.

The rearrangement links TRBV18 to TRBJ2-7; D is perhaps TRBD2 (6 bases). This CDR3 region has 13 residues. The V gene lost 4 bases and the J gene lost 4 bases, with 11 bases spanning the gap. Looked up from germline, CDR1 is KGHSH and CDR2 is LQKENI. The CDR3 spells CASSLGSNYEQYV. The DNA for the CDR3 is TGTGCCAGCTCACTCGGGAGCAATTACGAGCAGTACGTC.

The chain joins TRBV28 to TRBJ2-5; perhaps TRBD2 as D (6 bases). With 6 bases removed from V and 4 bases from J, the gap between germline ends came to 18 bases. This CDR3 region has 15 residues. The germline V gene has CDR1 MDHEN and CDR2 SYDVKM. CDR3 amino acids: CASSGGLVPPETQYF. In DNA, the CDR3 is TGTGCCAGCAGCGGAGGGTTAGTCCCCCCAGAGACCCAGTACTTC.

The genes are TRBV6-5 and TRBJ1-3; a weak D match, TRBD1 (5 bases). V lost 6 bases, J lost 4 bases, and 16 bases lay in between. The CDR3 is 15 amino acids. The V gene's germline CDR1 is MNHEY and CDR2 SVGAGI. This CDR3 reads CASRTRTGVGNTIYF. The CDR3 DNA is TGTGCCAGCAGAACCCGGACGGGGGTAGGAAACACCATATATTTT.

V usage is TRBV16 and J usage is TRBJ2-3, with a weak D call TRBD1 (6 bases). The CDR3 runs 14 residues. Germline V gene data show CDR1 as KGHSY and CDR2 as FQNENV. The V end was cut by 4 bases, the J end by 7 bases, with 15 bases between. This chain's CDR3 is CASSLDRMGNTQYF. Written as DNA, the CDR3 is TGTGCCAGCAGCCTCGACAGGATGGGAAATACGCAGTATTTT.

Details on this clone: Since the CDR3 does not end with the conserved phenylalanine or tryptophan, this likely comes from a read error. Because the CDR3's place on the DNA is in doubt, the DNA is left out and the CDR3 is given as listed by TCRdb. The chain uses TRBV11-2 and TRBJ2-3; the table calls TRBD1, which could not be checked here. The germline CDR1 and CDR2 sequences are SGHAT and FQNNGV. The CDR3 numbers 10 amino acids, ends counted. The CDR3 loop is CASSAKGPNC.

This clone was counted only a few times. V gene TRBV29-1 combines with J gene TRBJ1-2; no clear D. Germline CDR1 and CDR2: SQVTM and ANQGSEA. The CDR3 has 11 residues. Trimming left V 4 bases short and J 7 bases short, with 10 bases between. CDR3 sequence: CSVGGGGGYTF. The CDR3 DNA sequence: TGCAGCGTTGGTGGCGGCGGTGGCTACACCTTC.

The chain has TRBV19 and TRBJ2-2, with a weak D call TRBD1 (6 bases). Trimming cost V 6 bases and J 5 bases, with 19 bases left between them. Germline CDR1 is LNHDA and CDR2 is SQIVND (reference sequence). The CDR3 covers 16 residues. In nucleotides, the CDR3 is TGTGCCAGTAGCGGGGCTCCCGGGACATCGACCGGGGAGCTGTTTTTT. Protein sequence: CASSGAPGTSTGELFF. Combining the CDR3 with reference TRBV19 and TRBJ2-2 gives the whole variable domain DGGITQSPKYLFRKEGQNVTLSCEQNLNHDAMYWYRQDPGQGLRLIYYSQIVNDFQKGDIAEGYSVSREKKESFPLTVTSAQKNPTAFYLCASSGAPGTSTGELFFGEGSRLTVL.

CDR3 sequence reads: CASSQANTNYGYTF. The DNA of the CDR3 is TGTGCCAGCAGCCAAGCAAACACTAACTATGGCTACACCTTC. The V gene is TRBV3-1 (or the pseudogene TRBV3-2), the J gene TRBJ1-2; D uncertain. The CDR3 is 14 amino acids. V was shortened by 1 base and J by 0 bases, with 6 bases between the two germline ends. The germline V gene encodes CDR1 LGHDT and CDR2 YNNKEL (reference sequence).

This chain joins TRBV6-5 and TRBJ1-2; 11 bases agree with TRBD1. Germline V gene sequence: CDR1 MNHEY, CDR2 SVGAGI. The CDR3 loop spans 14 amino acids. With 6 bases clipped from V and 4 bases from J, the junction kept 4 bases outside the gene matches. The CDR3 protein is CASRPGQGGYGYTF. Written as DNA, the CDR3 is TGTGCCAGCAGACCGGGACAGGGGGGCTATGGCTACACCTTC.

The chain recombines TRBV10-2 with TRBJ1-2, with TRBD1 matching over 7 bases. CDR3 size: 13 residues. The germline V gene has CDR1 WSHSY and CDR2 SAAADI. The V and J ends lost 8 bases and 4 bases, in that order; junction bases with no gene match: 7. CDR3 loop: CASAPDRIYGYTF. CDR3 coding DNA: TGCGCCAGCGCTCCGGACAGGATCTATGGCTACACCTTC.

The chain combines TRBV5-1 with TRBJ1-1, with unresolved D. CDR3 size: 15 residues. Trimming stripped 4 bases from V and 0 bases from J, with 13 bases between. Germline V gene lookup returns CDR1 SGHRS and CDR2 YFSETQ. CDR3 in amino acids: CASSPAERMNTEAFF. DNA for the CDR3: TGCGCCAGCAGCCCGGCGGAGAGAATGAACACTGAAGCTTTCTTT.

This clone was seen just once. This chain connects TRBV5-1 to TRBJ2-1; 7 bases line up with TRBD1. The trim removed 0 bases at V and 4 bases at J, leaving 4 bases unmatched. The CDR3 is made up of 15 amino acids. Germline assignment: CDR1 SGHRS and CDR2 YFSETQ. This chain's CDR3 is CASSLEGGRYNEQFF. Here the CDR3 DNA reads TGCGCCAGCAGCTTGGAAGGGGGCCGGTACAATGAGCAGTTCTTC.

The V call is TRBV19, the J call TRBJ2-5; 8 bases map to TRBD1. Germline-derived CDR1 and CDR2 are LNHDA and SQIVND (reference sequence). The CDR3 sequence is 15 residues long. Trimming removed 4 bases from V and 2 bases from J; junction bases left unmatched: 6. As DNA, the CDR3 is TGTGCCAGTAGTACCGGACAGGGCAGTCAAGAGACCCAGTACTTC. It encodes CASSTGQGSQETQYF.

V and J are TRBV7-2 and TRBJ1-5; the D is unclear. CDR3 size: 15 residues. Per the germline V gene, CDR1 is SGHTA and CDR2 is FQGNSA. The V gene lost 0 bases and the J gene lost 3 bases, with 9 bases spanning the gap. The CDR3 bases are TGTGCCAGCAGCTTAGCACCAGGAAACAATCAGCCCCAGCATTTT. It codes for CASSLAPGNNQPQHF.

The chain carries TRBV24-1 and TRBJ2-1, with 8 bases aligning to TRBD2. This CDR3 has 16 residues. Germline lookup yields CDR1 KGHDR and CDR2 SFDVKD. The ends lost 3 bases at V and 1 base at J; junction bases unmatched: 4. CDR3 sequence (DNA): TGTGCCACCAGTGATGCGACTAGCGAGTCCTACAATGAGCAGTTCTTC. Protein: CATSDATSESYNEQFF.

CDR3 sequence: CASSESPSGSGEQYF. DNA of the CDR3: TGCGCCAGCAGTGAGTCGCCTAGCGGGTCGGGAGAGCAGTACTTC. This chain uses TRBV10-1 with TRBJ2-7, with 8 bases aligning to TRBD2. Germline CDR1 and CDR2: WNHNN and SYGVQD (reference sequence). J gave up 7 bases and V 0 bases, and 8 bases lay outside the gene matches. CDR3 size: 15 residues.

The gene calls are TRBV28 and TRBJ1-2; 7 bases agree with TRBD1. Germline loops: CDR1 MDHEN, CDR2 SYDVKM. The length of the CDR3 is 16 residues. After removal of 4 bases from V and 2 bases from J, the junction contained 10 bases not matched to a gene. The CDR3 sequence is CASSSPGTDKNYGYTF. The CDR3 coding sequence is TGTGCCAGCAGTTCACCAGGGACAGATAAAAACTATGGCTACACCTTC.

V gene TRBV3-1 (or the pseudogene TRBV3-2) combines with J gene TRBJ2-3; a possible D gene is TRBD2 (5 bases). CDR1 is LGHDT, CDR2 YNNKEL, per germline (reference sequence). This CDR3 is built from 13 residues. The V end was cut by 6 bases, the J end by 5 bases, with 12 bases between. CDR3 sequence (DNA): TGTGCCAGCAGAACTGGGAGTCGAGATACGCAGTATTTT. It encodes CASRTGSRDTQYF.

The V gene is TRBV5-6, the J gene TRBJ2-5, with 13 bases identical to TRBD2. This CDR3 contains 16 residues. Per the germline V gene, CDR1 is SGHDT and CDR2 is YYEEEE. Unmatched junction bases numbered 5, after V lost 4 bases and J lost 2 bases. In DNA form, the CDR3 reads TGTGCCAGCAGCCCAAGACTAGCGGGGGGACAAGAGACCCAGTACTTC. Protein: CASSPRLAGGQETQYF.

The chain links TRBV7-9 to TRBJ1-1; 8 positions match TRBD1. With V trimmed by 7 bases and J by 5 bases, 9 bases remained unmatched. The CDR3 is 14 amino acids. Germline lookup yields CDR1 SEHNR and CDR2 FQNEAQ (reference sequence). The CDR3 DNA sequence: TGTGCCAGCACCAGTACAGGGGGGGTAACTGAAGCTTTCTTT. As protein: CASTSTGGVTEAFF.